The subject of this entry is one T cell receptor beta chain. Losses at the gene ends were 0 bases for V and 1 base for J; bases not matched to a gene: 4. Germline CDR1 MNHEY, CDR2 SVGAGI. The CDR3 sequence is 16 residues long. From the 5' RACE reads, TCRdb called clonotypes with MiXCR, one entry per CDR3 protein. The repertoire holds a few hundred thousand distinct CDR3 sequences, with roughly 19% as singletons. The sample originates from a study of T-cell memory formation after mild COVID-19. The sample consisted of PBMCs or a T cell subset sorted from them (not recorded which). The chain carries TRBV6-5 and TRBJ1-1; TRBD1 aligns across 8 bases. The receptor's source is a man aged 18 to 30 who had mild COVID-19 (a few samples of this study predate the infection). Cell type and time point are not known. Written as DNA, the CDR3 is TGTGCCAGCAGTTACTCAGCCGACAGGGGGAACACTGAAGCTTTCTTT. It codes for CASSYSADRGNTEAFF.